The 7 T cell receptor beta chains presented below share a single source sample, sequenced in a study of T cell repertoires in cytomegalovirus infection. TCRdb redid the calling of the reads with MiXCR, one entry per CDR3 protein. The sample comprises fewer than 550,000 distinct CDR3 sequences, 16% of which are singletons, and approximately 24% rests with the top ten. Sequenced sample: CD8+ T cells from PBMCs. The receptors were gathered from a human donor in good health (CMV status not recorded). Some clones in this sample may be carry-over from other donors' samples.

In its sample, this clonotype was seen a few times. The chain combines TRBV12-3 or TRBV12-4 with TRBJ1-1; D is unclear. The ends were cut back, 5 bases at V and 3 bases at J, with 25 bases in the middle. This CDR3 is 18 amino acids long. The CDR3 region has the DNA TGTGCCAGCAGTCCGTCAACGGTGGAAGCCTTAGCGGACACTGAAGCTTTCTTT. This translates into CASSPSTVEALADTEAFF.

The chain has TRBV4-1 and TRBJ2-6; perhaps TRBD2 as D (6 bases). This CDR3 spans 17 amino acids. Germline V gene data show CDR1 as MGHRA and CDR2 as YSYEKL. Between the trimmed V and J ends, which lost 0 bases and 0 bases, there was a span of 9 bases. The DNA of the CDR3 is TGCGCCAGCAGCCAAGACGTCGGGAGCTCTGGGGCCAACGTCCTGACTTTC. Translation: CASSQDVGSSGANVLTF.

This clonotype was counted many times. The J gene is TRBJ1-2, the V gene TRBV7-9, with D maybe TRBD1 (6 bases). The CDR3 length is 14 residues. Germline CDR1 reads SEHNR; CDR2 reads FQNEAQ (reference sequence). The V end lost 1 base, the J end lost 4 bases, and 10 bases lay between the germline ends. In DNA form, the CDR3 reads TGTGCCAGCAGCTTAGACGGACAGTTCTATGGCTACACCTTC. This sequence encodes CASSLDGQFYGYTF.

This chain joins TRBV15 and TRBJ1-1; 7 nucleotides agree with TRBD1. The CDR3 is made up of 14 amino acids. The ends lost 5 bases at V and 11 bases at J; junction bases unmatched: 14. Germline V gene sequence: CDR1 LNHNV, CDR2 YYDKDF (reference sequence). The CDR3 loop reads CATSARQGLVLAFF. For the CDR3, the DNA is TGTGCCACCAGCGCAAGACAGGGCCTTGTTTTGGCTTTCTTT.

In this sample, this clonotype turned up many times. This chain uses TRBV28 with TRBJ2-7; 7 nucleotides align to TRBD2. CDR1 and CDR2 from the germline V gene are MDHEN and SYDVKM. The CDR3 consists of 17 residues. V lost 5 bases and J lost 0; bases outside the gene matches: 13. The CDR3 nucleotides read TGTGCCAGCAGTCCCATAGGGGCGGGGGTGAGCTCCTACGAGCAGTACTTC. This encodes CASSPIGAGVSSYEQYF.

The rearrangement joins TRBV27 to TRBJ2-7, with D possibly being TRBD1 (5 bases). Germline CDR1 is MNHEY and CDR2 is SMNVEV (reference sequence). Trimming shortened V by 0 bases and J by 3 bases, and 12 bases separated the two germline ends. This CDR3 has 15 residues. The CDR3 bases are TGTGCCAGCAGTTTATCCGGACAACTTCTCTACGAGCAGTACTTC. Translated: CASSLSGQLLYEQYF.

V and J are TRBV6-5 and TRBJ2-7; unclear D gene. There are 14 residues in the CDR3. Deletions cut 10 bases from V and 6 bases from J, with 22 bases between. Germline CDR1 and CDR2: MNHEY and SVGAGI. The CDR3 DNA is TGTGCCACCAGGAGTGGGCAGGATGCCCTCGAGCAGTACTTC. It specifies CATRSGQDALEQYF.